This TCR beta chain comes out of a study of T cell repertoires in cytomegalovirus infection. Overall study: CMV epitopes, recently identified HLA-C-restricted and well-studied HLA-B-restricted, were used. Public TCR beta signature analysis indicated the presence of both CMV infection and matching HLA type. General study results and limits: Summed public TCR beta family frequency identified CMV carriers bearing the relevant HLA. The response measured ex vivo was dominated by TCR beta clonotypes (HLA-C-restricted and CMV-specific).

TCRdb itself ran the reads through MiXCR, one entry per CDR3 protein. The table has roughly 120,000 distinct CDR3 sequences, 25% to 35% seen once; the top ten hold roughly three quarters. This CDR3 has 15 amino acids. J lost 2 bases, V lost 4 bases, and 3 bases had no gene match. The germline gives CDR1 MNHEY, CDR2 SMNVEV (reference sequence). With respect to this clonotype: Its antigen remains unidentified.

This specimen consisted of CD8+ T cells from cultured PBMCs, obtained from culture after CMV antigen stimulation. This chain connects TRBV27 to TRBJ2-1; 9 nucleotides align to TRBD1. This clonotype was obtained from a human donor in good health (CMV status not recorded). Some clones in this sample may be carry-over from other donors' samples. Written as DNA, the CDR3 is TGTGCCAGCAGTTACGGACAGGGGACCTACAATGAGCAGTTCTTC. Translating gives CASSYGQGTYNEQFF.